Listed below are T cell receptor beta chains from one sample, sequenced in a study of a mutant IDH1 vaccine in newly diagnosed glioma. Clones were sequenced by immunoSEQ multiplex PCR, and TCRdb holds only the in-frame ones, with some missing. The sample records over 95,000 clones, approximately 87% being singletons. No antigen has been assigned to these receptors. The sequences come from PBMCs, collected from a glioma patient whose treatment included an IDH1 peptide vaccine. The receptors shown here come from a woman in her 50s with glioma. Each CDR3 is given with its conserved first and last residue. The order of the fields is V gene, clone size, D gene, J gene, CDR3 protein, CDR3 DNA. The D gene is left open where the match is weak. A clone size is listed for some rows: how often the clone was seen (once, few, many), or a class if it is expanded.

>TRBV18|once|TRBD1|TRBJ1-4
CASSRGQVEKLFF
TGTGCCAGCTCCCGAGGACAGGTTGAAAAACTGTTTTTT
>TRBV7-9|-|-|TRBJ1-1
CASSFLNTEAFF
TGTGCCAGCAGCTTCTTGAACACTGAAGCTTTCTTT
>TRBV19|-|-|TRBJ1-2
CASKAGPNYGYTF
TGTGCCAGTAAAGCTGGGCCCAACTATGGCTACACCTTC
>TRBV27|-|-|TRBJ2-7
CASSLSPGETYEQYF
TGTGCCAGCAGTTTGTCTCCCGGGGAGACGTACGAGCAGTACTTC
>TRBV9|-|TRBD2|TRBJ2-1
CASSFGTSGRAGYNEQFF
TGTGCCAGCAGCTTTGGGACTAGCGGGAGGGCGGGGTACAATGAGCAGTTCTTC
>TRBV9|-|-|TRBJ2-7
CASSVEASAPHEQYF
TGTGCCAGCAGCGTAGAGGCTAGCGCCCCCCACGAGCAGTACTTC
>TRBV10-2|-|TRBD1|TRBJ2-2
CATTGEYSPNTGELFF
TGCGCCACCACAGGGGAATACTCCCCAAACACCGGGGAGCTGTTTTTT
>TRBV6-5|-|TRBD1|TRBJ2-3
CASSYWGQGADTQYF
TGTGCCAGCAGTTACTGGGGACAGGGGGCCGATACGCAGTATTTT
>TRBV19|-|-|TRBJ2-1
CASSINLHYSEYYNEQFF
TGTGCCAGTAGTATCAACTTGCACTATAGCGAGTATTACAATGAGCAGTTCTTC
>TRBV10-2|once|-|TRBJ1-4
CASSERWGEKEKLFF
TGCGCCAGCAGTGAGAGATGGGGGGAGAAGGAAAAACTGTTTTTT
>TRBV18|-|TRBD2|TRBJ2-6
CASSTGLAGPSGANVLTF
TGTGCCAGCTCAACGGGACTAGCGGGACCGTCTGGGGCCAACGTCCTGACTTTC
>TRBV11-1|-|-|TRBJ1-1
CASSLTSDMNTEAFF
TGTGCCAGCAGCCTCACCTCGGACATGAACACTGAAGCTTTCTTT
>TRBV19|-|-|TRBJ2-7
CASSMRTSTYEQYF
TGTGCCAGTAGTATGAGGACCTCAACCTACGAGCAGTACTTC
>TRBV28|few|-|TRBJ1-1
CASSLQGWGNTEAFF
TGTGCCAGCAGTTTACAGGGTTGGGGAAACACTGAAGCTTTCTTT
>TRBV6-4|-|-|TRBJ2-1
CASSREHSYNEQFF
TGTGCCAGCAGCAGGGAACACTCCTACAATGAGCAGTTCTTC
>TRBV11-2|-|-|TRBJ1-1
CASSFLKGGHMDTEAFF
TGTGCCAGCAGCTTCTTAAAGGGCGGCCATATGGACACTGAAGCTTTCTTT
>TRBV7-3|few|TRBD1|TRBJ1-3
CASSASGTGDGNTIYF
TGTGCCAGCAGCGCCTCGGGGACAGGGGATGGAAACACCATATATTTT
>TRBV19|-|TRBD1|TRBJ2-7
CAGNRGWIARTFYEQYF
TGTGCCGGAAACAGGGGATGGATAGCGCGGACATTTTACGAGCAGTACTTC
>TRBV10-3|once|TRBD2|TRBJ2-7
CAIRGLASYEQYF
TGTGCCATCAGGGGACTAGCATCCTACGAGCAGTACTTC
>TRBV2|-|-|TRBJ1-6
CASSGSGPYNSPLHF
TGTGCCAGCAGTGGGTCGGGGCCCTATAATTCACCCCTCCACTTT
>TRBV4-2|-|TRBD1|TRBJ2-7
CASRLGTASYEQYF
TGTGCCAGCCGCTTAGGGACAGCTTCCTACGAGCAGTACTTC
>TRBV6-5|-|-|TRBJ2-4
CASKSVAKNIQYF
TGTGCCAGCAAGTCGGTAGCCAAAAACATTCAGTACTTC
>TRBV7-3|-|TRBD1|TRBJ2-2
CASSQWTGTGELFF
TGTGCCAGCAGCCAGTGGACAGGGACCGGGGAGCTGTTTTTT
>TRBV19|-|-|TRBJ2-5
CASSIDTGRRETQYF
TGTGCCAGTAGTATAGATACAGGGAGGAGGGAGACCCAGTACTTC
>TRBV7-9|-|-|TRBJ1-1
CASGYGPGTEAFF
TGTGCCAGCGGGTATGGACCCGGCACTGAAGCTTTCTTT
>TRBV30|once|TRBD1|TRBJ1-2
CAAGQGAGYGYTF
TGTGCCGCTGGACAGGGGGCCGGCTATGGCTACACCTTC
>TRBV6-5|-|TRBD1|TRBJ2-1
CASRAYRDSHNEQFF
TGTGCCAGCAGGGCGTATAGGGACAGCCACAATGAGCAGTTCTTC
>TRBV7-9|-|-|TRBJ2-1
CASSLDGGEQFF
TGTGCCAGCAGCTTAGACGGCGGTGAGCAGTTCTTC
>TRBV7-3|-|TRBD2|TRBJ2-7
CASSLLGLAGVDEQYF
TGTGCCAGCAGCTTATTGGGACTAGCGGGAGTTGACGAGCAGTACTTC
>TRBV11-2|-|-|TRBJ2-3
CASSPVRRPTDTQYF
TGTGCCAGCAGTCCCGTCAGGCGGCCCACAGATACGCAGTATTTT
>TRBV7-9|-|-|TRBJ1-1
CASTLDGRPEAFF
TGTGCCAGCACCTTGGACGGACGTCCTGAAGCTTTCTTT
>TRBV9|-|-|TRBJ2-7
CASSPRTDSYEQYF
TGTGCCAGCAGTCCAAGGACGGATTCCTACGAGCAGTACTTC
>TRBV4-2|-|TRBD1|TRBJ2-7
CASSVRTGGYEQYF
TGTGCCAGCAGCGTGCGGACAGGAGGCTACGAGCAGTACTTC
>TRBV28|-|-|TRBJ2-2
CASSLGPYQRKNTGELFF
TGTGCCAGCAGTCTCGGTCCCTACCAGCGGAAGAACACCGGGGAGCTGTTTTTT
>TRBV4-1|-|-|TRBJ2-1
CASSQGVEQFF
TGCGCCAGCAGCCAAGGAGTTGAGCAGTTCTTC
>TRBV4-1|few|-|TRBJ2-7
CASSQEIFGVDEQYF
TGCGCCAGCAGCCAAGAAATTTTTGGGGTGGACGAGCAGTACTTC
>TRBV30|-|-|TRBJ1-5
CAWSHFGQNNQPQHF
TGTGCCTGGAGTCATTTCGGACAGAACAATCAGCCCCAGCATTTT
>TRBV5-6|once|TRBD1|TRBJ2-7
CASSYDRGYEQYF
TGTGCCAGCAGCTACGACAGGGGGTACGAGCAGTACTTC
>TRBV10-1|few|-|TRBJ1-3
CASKRRQRAYSGNTIYF
TGCGCCAGCAAACGCCGACAGCGGGCCTACTCTGGAAACACCATATATTTT
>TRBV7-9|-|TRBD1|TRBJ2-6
CASSLLRTGAKGANVLTF
TGTGCCAGCAGCCTACTACGGACAGGGGCAAAGGGGGCCAACGTCCTGACTTTC
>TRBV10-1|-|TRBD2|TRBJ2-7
CASSPSGSTYEQYF
TGCGCCAGCAGCCCTAGCGGGTCAACCTACGAGCAGTACTTC